This T cell receptor (beta chain) was captured by sequencing in a study of cytomegalovirus exposure and HLA in healthy donors. General observations from the study: Confirmation in vitro established that three CMV-associated chains were specific for CMV antigens. TCR beta sequences reportedly predicted the HLA-A and HLA-B alleles of most subjects accurately. Listed as cytomegalovirus-associated were 170 or so TCR beta chains.

60 Vbeta and 13 Jbeta primers were used in PCR. The assay was immunoSEQ multiplex PCR, and TCRdb's table has in-frame clones only and misses some. Seen here are 95,000 to 100,000 clones, under 80% observed once, and the top ten hold 2% to 2.5%. This cohort consisted of healthy bone marrow donors. Worth noting for this clone: Antigen unknown.

The sequence derives from a man aged 35 to 55 in good health and CMV-seronegative. Material for sequencing was PBMCs.

CDR3 sequence reads: CAWSWLAGTGGTQYF. The CDR3 coding sequence is TGTGCCTGGAGTTGGCTAGCGGGGACGGGGGGGACCCAGTACTTC. V usage is TRBV30 and J usage is TRBJ2-5, with TRBD2 matching 9 bases. CDR3 length: 15 amino acids. CDR1 is GTSNPN, CDR2 SVGIG, per germline (reference sequence). V lost 2 bases to trimming and J lost 7 bases; unmatched junction nucleotides: 11.